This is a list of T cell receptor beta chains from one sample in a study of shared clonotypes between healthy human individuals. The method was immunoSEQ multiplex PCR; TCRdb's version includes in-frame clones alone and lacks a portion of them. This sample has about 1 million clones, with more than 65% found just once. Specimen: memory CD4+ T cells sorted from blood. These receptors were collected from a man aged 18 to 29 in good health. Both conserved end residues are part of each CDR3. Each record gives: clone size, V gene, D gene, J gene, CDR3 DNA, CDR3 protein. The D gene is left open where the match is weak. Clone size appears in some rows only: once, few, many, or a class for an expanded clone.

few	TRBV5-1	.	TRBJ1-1	TGCGCCAGCAGCCCGGGGGCGGGGAGCACTGAAGCTTTCTTT	CASSPGAGSTEAFF
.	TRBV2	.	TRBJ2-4	TGTGCCACTCAGGGTACACTAGCCAAAAACATTCAGTACTTC	CATQGTLAKNIQYF
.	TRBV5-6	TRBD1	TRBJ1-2	TGTGCCAGCAGCTCCTCCGGGACAGGGGCGGGTAACTATGGCTACACCTTC	CASSSSGTGAGNYGYTF
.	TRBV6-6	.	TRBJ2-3	TGTGCCAGCAGTTACTTGGGGGGTAGAGACACGCAGTATTTT	CASSYLGGRDTQYF
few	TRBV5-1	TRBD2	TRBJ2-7	TGCGCCAGCAGCCAGGAGGCTAGCGGGGGCTACGAGCAGTACTTC	CASSQEASGGYEQYF
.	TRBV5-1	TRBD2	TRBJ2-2	TGCGCCAGCAGCTTGTCCTCCGGGGGGGCCGGCACCGGGGAGCTGTTTTTT	CASSLSSGGAGTGELFF
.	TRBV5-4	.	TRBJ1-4	TGTGCCAGCAGCGCCGGGACTAATGAAAAACTGTTTTTT	CASSAGTNEKLFF
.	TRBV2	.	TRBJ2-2	TGTGCCAGCAGCTCCCAGGATTCCGGGGAGCTGTTTTTT	CASSSQDSGELFF
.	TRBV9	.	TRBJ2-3	TGTGCCAGCAGCGTAGTAAGCACAGATACGCAGTATTTT	CASSVVSTDTQYF
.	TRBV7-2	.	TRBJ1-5	TGTGCCAGCAGCCCCCGTGAGGGGACTCAGCCCCAGCATTTT	CASSPREGTQPQHF
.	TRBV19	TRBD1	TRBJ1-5	TGTGCCAGTATGGGGGACAGGGGAACGATCGGCAATCAGCCCCAGCATTTT	CASMGDRGTIGNQPQHF
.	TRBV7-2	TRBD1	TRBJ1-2	TGTGCCAGCAGAGGGGACAGTAACTATGGCTACACCTTC	CASRGDSNYGYTF
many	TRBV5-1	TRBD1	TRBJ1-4	TGCGCCAGCAGTGGGAGGGACAGATCTCTAGCAACTAATGAAAAACTGTTTTTT	CASSGRDRSLATNEKLFF
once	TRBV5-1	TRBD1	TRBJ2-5	TGCGCCAGCAGCCCATGGACAGGGCGAGAGACCCAGTACTTC	CASSPWTGRETQYF
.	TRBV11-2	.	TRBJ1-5	TGTGCCAGCGGCAACAGGGAGAAGCAGCCCCAGCATTTT	CASGNREKQPQHF
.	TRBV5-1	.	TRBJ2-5	TGCGCCAGCAGCTTCGGACAGGGAGGGGGAGAGACCCAGTACTTC	CASSFGQGGGETQYF
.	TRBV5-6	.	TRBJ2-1	TGTGCCAGCAGCTTAGGGGCCGGGGACCCCTCAGGCGAGCAGTTCTTC	CASSLGAGDPSGEQFF
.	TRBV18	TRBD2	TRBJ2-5	TGTGCCAGCTCCGTGCCGGGAGGAGAGACCCAGTACTTC	CASSVPGGETQYF
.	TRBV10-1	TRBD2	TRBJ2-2	TGCGCCAGCAGTGAAGCGGGAGTAAGAACCGGGGAGCTGTTTTTT	CASSEAGVRTGELFF
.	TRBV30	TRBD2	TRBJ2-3	TGTGCCTGGTCGGGACTAAGCACAGATACGCAGTATTTT	CAWSGLSTDTQYF
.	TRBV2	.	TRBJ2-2	TGTGCCAGCCGGCTTTACACCGGGGAGCTGTTTTTT	CASRLYTGELFF
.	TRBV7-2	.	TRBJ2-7	TGTGCCAGCAGCTTAAAAAGTTCTAGCCGAGGTGGCGAGCAGTACTTC	CASSLKSSSRGGEQYF